This paragraph covers one TCR beta chain sequence. Its antigen remains unidentified. This sample was included in a study of CD8 T cells in ankylosing spondylitis. Study observations and caveats: Fewer than 10 highly homologous variants made up a TCR beta motif that seemed to typify ankylosing spondylitis blood. Reactive arthritis synovial fluid and blood previously showed some of these motif variants.

Germline-derived CDR1 and CDR2 are LNHDA and SQIVND (reference sequence). This CDR3 region has 15 residues. The V and J ends lost 2 bases and 6 bases respectively, with 17 bases between them. TCRdb used MiXCR to reprocess the 5' RACE reads, holding one entry per CDR3 protein. The sample comprises more than 95,000 distinct CDR3 sequences, 7.5% to 9% of which are singletons, and roughly 9.9% rests with the top ten. Sequencing was performed on blood, either unsorted or a sorted T cell fraction (not recorded which). The chain joins TRBV19 to TRBJ2-7, with a possible D match to TRBD2 (5 bases). The TCR was taken from a male donor with ankylosing spondylitis or in good health (not recorded which). Here the CDR3 DNA reads TGTGCCAGTAGTATAAGGGTACGGGATGCGGCCGAGCAGTACTTC. Its protein product is CASSIRVRDAAEQYF. Combining the CDR3 with reference TRBV19 and TRBJ2-7 gives the whole variable domain DGGITQSPKYLFRKEGQNVTLSCEQNLNHDAMYWYRQDPGQGLRLIYYSQIVNDFQKGDIAEGYSVSREKKESFPLTVTSAQKNPTAFYLCASSIRVRDAAEQYFGPGTRLTVT.